A selection of T cell receptor beta chains follows, all from one sample in a study of identical twins. One entry per CDR3 protein, called by TCRdb with MiXCR from the 5' RACE reads. The sample has 400,000 to 600,000 distinct CDR3 sequences, approximately 20% seen once; the top ten hold around 0.5%. Separately, the same data were catalogued under a study of yellow fever vaccine responses in identical twins.

The source material was CD4+ T cells sorted from blood. The receptors were gathered from a woman in her late teens or twenties in good health. Each CDR3 is given with its conserved first and last residue. The D gene is left open where the match is weak. Size tells how often a clone was seen (once, few, many) or the class of an expanded clone, and some rows leave it out.

NA,TRBV6-1,TRBD2,TRBJ2-2,16,TGTGCCAGCAGACTTATAGCGGGAGGTGCCACCGGGGAGCTGTTTTTT,CASRLIAGGATGELFF
NA,TRBV14,NA,TRBJ2-3,23,TGTGCCAGCAGCCAAGATCCTGGAGGCTGGGAGGCTAGCGTCGGCTCTAGCACAGATACGCAGTATTTT,CASSQDPGGWEASVGSSTDTQYF
few,TRBV12-3/TRBV12-4,NA,TRBJ2-1,15,TGTGCCAGCAGTTTCGGGCTAGAGATCTACAATGAGCAGTTCTTC,CASSFGLEIYNEQFF
NA,TRBV5-5,NA,TRBJ2-2,14,TGTGCCAGCACCTGGATGGAGGGGACCGGGGAGCTGTTTTTT,CASTWMEGTGELFF
NA,TRBV2,NA,TRBJ2-7,11,TGTGCCAGCACCACCTCCTACGAGCAGTACTTC,CASTTSYEQYF
few,TRBV24-1,NA,TRBJ2-2,14,TGTGCCACCAGTGACGGACTTCACACCGGGGAGCTGTTTTTT,CATSDGLHTGELFF
few,TRBV12-3/TRBV12-4,NA,TRBJ1-5,14,TGTGCCAGCTTCCGGACCCTTAGCAATCAGCCCCAGCATTTT,CASFRTLSNQPQHF
NA,TRBV7-2,NA,TRBJ2-7,14,TGTGCCAGCGTCGATCGGCGGGGAACCTACGAGCAGTACTTC,CASVDRRGTYEQYF
few,TRBV9,NA,TRBJ2-1,18,TGTGCCAGCAGTCCTCACCCGCCTTCCGGAGGGGCCTACAATGAGCAGTTCTTC,CASSPHPPSGGAYNEQFF
NA,TRBV5-6,TRBD2,TRBJ2-7,14,TGTGCCAGCCGCAGTAGCGGGGCGTACTACGAGCAGTACTTC,CASRSSGAYYEQYF
NA,TRBV3-1,NA,TRBJ1-2,15,TGTGCCAGCAGCCCAAGGGGGTCTGAGAACTATGGCTACACCTTC,CASSPRGSENYGYTF
NA,TRBV20-1,NA,TRBJ2-1,10,TGCAGTGCTAGCCCCCTCAAGAGTCACTTC,CSASPLKSHF
NA,TRBV7-2,TRBD2,TRBJ2-5,16,TGTGCCAGCAGCTTTCGGGCCGGGACTAGCGTAGAGACCCAGTACTTC,CASSFRAGTSVETQYF
once,TRBV24-1,NA,TRBJ2-2,16,TGTGCCACCAGTGATCCTGGTGGGAGGATCACCGGGGAGCTGTTTTTT,CATSDPGGRITGELFF
NA,TRBV20-1,NA,TRBJ1-1,13,TGCAGTGCTCCTACTGCGGGGGGAGCTGAAGCTTTCTTT,CSAPTAGGAEAFF
many,TRBV12-3/TRBV12-4,NA,TRBJ2-5,13,TGTGCCAGCAGCCTAGTGCTCAGGGAGACCCAGTACTTC,CASSLVLRETQYF
NA,TRBV5-1,NA,TRBJ2-1,15,TGCGCCAGCAGCTTCGACCCCCTTTACTACAATGAGCAGTTCTTC,CASSFDPLYYNEQFF
NA,TRBV28,NA,TRBJ2-5,14,TGTGCCAGCAGTTTTCCGGGGGCGCGGGAGACCCAGTACTTC,CASSFPGARETQYF
few,TRBV24-1,NA,TRBJ2-1,15,TGTGCCACCAGTGACCCGGGGAGCTCCTACAATGAGCAGTTCTTC,CATSDPGSSYNEQFF